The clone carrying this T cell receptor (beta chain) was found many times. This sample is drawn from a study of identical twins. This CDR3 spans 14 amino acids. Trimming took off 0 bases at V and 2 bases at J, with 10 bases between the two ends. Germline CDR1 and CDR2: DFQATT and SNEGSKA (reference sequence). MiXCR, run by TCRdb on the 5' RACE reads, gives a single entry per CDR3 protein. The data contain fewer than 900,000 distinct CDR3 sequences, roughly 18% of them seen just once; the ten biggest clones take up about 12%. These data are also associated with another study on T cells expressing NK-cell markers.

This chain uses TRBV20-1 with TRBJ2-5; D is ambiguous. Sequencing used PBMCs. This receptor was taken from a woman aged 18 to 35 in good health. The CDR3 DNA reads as TGCAGTGCTAGAGATCGTGGGGTACAAGAGACCCAGTACTTC. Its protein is CSARDRGVQETQYF.